This is a list of T cell receptor beta chains from one sample in a study of shared clonotypes between healthy human individuals. Only in-frame clones appear in the TCRdb table, and some are missing; sequencing was by immunoSEQ multiplex PCR. The table includes some 1 million clones, about 75% detected once. The specimen sequenced was memory CD4+ T cells sorted from blood. These receptors all stem from a young man in good health. Each CDR3 is given with its conserved first and last residue. D genes are given only for firm matches. Expanded clones get a size class; other rows say once, few or many, or leave the size out.

d_call clone_size j_call v_call cdr3_nt cdr3_aa
NA NA TRBJ2-5 TRBV5-1 TGCGCCAGCAGCCAAGAACCGGGACCCCAAGAGACCCAGTACTTC CASSQEPGPQETQYF
NA NA TRBJ2-1 TRBV4-1 TGCGCCAGCAGCCGCCGACAGAGTGAACCCTACAATGAGCAGTTCTTC CASSRRQSEPYNEQFF
NA NA TRBJ2-2 TRBV5-1 TGCGCCAGCAGCTCGCTCTTGGACACCGGGGAGCTGTTTTTT CASSSLLDTGELFF
NA NA TRBJ2-7 TRBV5-1 TGCGCCAGCAGCTTGGCGGAGGTTCGCGAGCAGTACTTC CASSLAEVREQYF
NA NA TRBJ1-4 TRBV27 TGTGCCAGCAGTCTCCGACAGAATGAAAAACTGTTTTTT CASSLRQNEKLFF
NA NA TRBJ1-1 TRBV18 TGTGCCAGCTCACCAACCCGAGGAACTATGAACACTGAAGCTTTCTTT CASSPTRGTMNTEAFF
NA few TRBJ2-7 TRBV6-1 TGTGCCAGCAGCCGCCGGGGGCACGAGCAGTACTTC CASSRRGHEQYF
TRBD2 once TRBJ2-3 TRBV30 TGTGCCTGGAGTGGCTCCACTAGCGGGAGGGCAGATACGCAGTATTTT CAWSGSTSGRADTQYF
NA NA TRBJ2-1 TRBV7-2 TGTGCCAGCAGCTTAGATTTCGAGGGCAGCTCCTACAATGAGCAGTTCTTC CASSLDFEGSSYNEQFF
NA NA TRBJ1-6 TRBV28 TGTGCCAGCAAAGGGCTGGGCGGGGGAAATTCACCCCTCCACTTT CASKGLGGGNSPLHF
NA few TRBJ2-7 TRBV20-1 TGCAGTGCTAGTAGTACCGAGCAGTACTTC CSASSTEQYF
NA NA TRBJ1-1 TRBV7-9 TGTGCCAGCAGCTTAGCGACCGGGGTACGGGCCACTGAAGCTTTCTTT CASSLATGVRATEAFF
NA NA TRBJ2-2 TRBV6-5 TGTGCCAGCAGTTACCGGGACAAAAACACCGGGGAGCTGTTTTTT CASSYRDKNTGELFF
NA once TRBJ2-7 TRBV6-5 TGTGCCAGCAGTCCTCCGCAGAATTTCTACGAGCAGTACTTC CASSPPQNFYEQYF
NA many TRBJ2-5 TRBV15 TGTGCCACCAGCAGAGATCAGGAGACCCAGTACTTC CATSRDQETQYF
NA NA TRBJ1-2 TRBV28 TGTGCCAGCAGCCCCGGTGGTGTGAGGGTCTACGGCTACACCTTC CASSPGGVRVYGYTF
NA NA TRBJ1-1 TRBV5-1 TGCGCCAGCAAGGTTACAGTATCGAACACTGAAGCTTTCTTT CASKVTVSNTEAFF
TRBD1 NA TRBJ2-2 TRBV7-9 TGTGCCAGCAGCGTCAACAGGGGCACCGGGGAGCTGTTTTTT CASSVNRGTGELFF
TRBD1 NA TRBJ2-3 TRBV7-2 TGTGCCAGCAAACAGGGGTGGGCCACAGATACGCAGTATTTT CASKQGWATDTQYF
TRBD1 NA TRBJ1-1 TRBV30 TGTGCCTGGAGTTCAGGGGGTAACACTGAAGCTTTCTTT CAWSSGGNTEAFF
NA NA TRBJ1-4 TRBV25-1 TGTGCCAGCAGTGCGGGGTCGGTCGGAGAAAAACTGTTTTTT CASSAGSVGEKLFF
NA few TRBJ2-5 TRBV29-1 TGCAGCGTTGCAGGGATAGAGACCCAGTACTTC CSVAGIETQYF
TRBD2 NA TRBJ2-3 TRBV7-2 TGTGCCAGCAGCTACCGTGCGGGGGGAAGCACAGATACGCAGTATTTT CASSYRAGGSTDTQYF
NA NA TRBJ2-1 TRBV5-6 TGTGCCAGCAGCTTTTTTAAGGGTTTGCTTCAACTCCACAATGAGCAGTTCTTC CASSFFKGLLQLHNEQFF
NA NA TRBJ2-3 TRBV29-1 TGCAGCGCCAACGGGGGAGATAGCACAGATACGCAGTATTTT CSANGGDSTDTQYF
NA NA TRBJ2-7 TRBV28 TGTGCCAGCAGTTTAGCCGGAGAGTGGAACGAGCAGTACTTC CASSLAGEWNEQYF
NA NA TRBJ1-2 TRBV7-8 TGTGCCAGCAGTCAAGGGGCGAACTATGGCTACACCTTC CASSQGANYGYTF
NA NA TRBJ1-6 TRBV30 TGTGCCTGGATCGGGGGCTCCTATAATTCACCCCTCCACTTT CAWIGGSYNSPLHF
TRBD1 NA TRBJ2-4 TRBV5-8 TGTGCCAGCAGCTTGCGTGGGACAGGGGGAAACATTCAGTACTTC CASSLRGTGGNIQYF
NA NA TRBJ2-1 TRBV4-1 TGCGCCAGCAGCCAAGATAGCGGGCAGGGGGGCTACAATGAGCAGTTCTTC CASSQDSGQGGYNEQFF
NA NA TRBJ2-5 TRBV18 TGTGCCAGCTCACCCCGAGGGGGGCTAGAGACCCAGTACTTC CASSPRGGLETQYF
NA NA TRBJ2-7 TRBV9 TGTGCCAGCAGCGTAGGGACCGGGACTCACCCCTACGAGCAGTACTTC CASSVGTGTHPYEQYF